The 26 T cell receptor beta chains in this list originate from one sample, sequenced in a study of early T cells in non-severe SARS-CoV-2 infection. Each CDR3 protein gets one entry after TCRdb re-called the 5' RACE reads with MiXCR. This table has about 30,000 distinct CDR3 sequences, roughly 4.5% appearing once. The sample consisted of whole blood, taken at baseline. Receptors were obtained from an adult who was a healthcare worker with PCR-confirmed SARS-CoV-2 infection or an uninfected control (not recorded which).

This clonotype was picked up many times. The chain is built from TRBV4-1 and TRBJ2-3; 11 bases line up with TRBD2. CDR3 length: 16 residues. With V trimmed by 4 bases and J by 3 bases, 6 bases remained unmatched. CDR1 is MGHRA, CDR2 YSYEKL, per germline. CDR3 nucleotide sequence: TGCGCCAGCAGCCCTACTAGCGGGAGATATACAGATACGCAGTATTTT. Its translation is CASSPTSGRYTDTQYF.

The sample holds many counts of this clonotype. V and J are TRBV6-5 and TRBJ2-7; perhaps TRBD1 as D (6 bases). Germline-derived CDR1 and CDR2 are MNHEY and SVGAGI. The CDR3 totals 13 residues. V lost 6 bases and J lost 0, with 9 bases in between. CDR3 sequence reads: CASRGQYSYEQYF. CDR3 DNA sequence: TGTGCCAGCAGAGGACAGTACTCCTACGAGCAGTACTTC.

This clonotype came up many times. This rearrangement joins TRBV7-2 to TRBJ2-7, with 7 bases that match TRBD1. The junction had 1 base not matched to a gene; V was cut back by 4 bases and J by 1 base. This CDR3 has 13 amino acids. Germline loops: CDR1 SGHTA, CDR2 FQGNSA. The CDR3 is CASSWGQSYEQYF. The CDR3 nucleotides read TGTGCCAGCAGCTGGGGACAGTCCTACGAGCAGTACTTC.

The J gene is TRBJ2-3, the V gene TRBV18; TRBD2 matches 7 bases. The CDR3 loop spans 15 amino acids. V shed 1 base, J shed 2 bases, and the junction held 3 bases outside the gene matches. CDR1 is KGHSH and CDR2 is LQKENI in the germline V gene. DNA for the CDR3: TGTGCCAGCTCACCACTGCGGGAGCACACAGATACGCAGTATTTT. Protein sequence: CASSPLREHTDTQYF.

This chain connects TRBV12-3 or TRBV12-4 to TRBJ1-3; D possibly corresponds to TRBD1 (6 bases). Trimming removed 6 bases from V and 0 bases from J, with 15 bases in between. The CDR3 sequence is 16 residues long. In DNA, the CDR3 is TGTGCCAGCAGGCTGGACAGATACAGCTCTGGAAACACCATATATTTT. Protein sequence: CASRLDRYSSGNTIYF.

This clonotype was detected only a few times. V usage is TRBV29-1 and J usage is TRBJ2-7, with 7 bases matching TRBD2. This CDR3 has 15 residues. V dropped 5 bases and J dropped 1; count of bases not matched to a gene: 11. Germline assignment: CDR1 SQVTM and CDR2 ANQGSEA. This CDR3 reads CSVRGGKPPSYEQYF. Written as DNA, the CDR3 is TGCAGCGTTCGCGGGGGAAAGCCTCCGTCCTACGAGCAGTACTTC.

The chain has TRBV6-6 and TRBJ1-6, with 7 bases fitting TRBD1. The germline CDR1 and CDR2 sequences are MNHNY and SVGAGI (reference sequence). The J segment lost 7 bases and the V segment lost 7 bases, leaving 4 bases of the junction unmatched. The CDR3 extends over 13 amino acids. CDR3 DNA: TGTGCCAGCATCAAACAGGGGAATTCACCCCTCCACTTT. Translating it yields CASIKQGNSPLHF.

This clonotype was detected ten times or more. This sequence joins TRBV5-6 and TRBJ1-2, with D possibly TRBD1 on 5 matching bases. The germline V gene encodes CDR1 SGHDT and CDR2 YYEEEE. Trimming cost V 5 bases and J 8 bases, with 16 bases left between them. The CDR3 is 13 amino acids. The CDR3 here is CASRPMVRDGYTF. CDR3 bases: TGTGCCAGCAGACCGATGGTCCGGGACGGCTACACCTTC.

This clonotype showed up many times. This chain joins TRBV7-2 and TRBJ2-7, with D unclear. The CDR3 covers 15 residues. V lost 6 bases and J 2 bases, leaving 17 bases between the germline ends. Germline V gene lookup returns CDR1 SGHTA and CDR2 FQGNSA. The CDR3 loop is CASSPTAWQPYEQYF. DNA for the CDR3: TGTGCCAGCAGTCCCACAGCCTGGCAACCCTACGAGCAGTACTTC.

This clonotype was found a few times. The chain couples TRBV3-1 to TRBJ2-5; D remains unclear. CDR1 LGHDT and CDR2 YNNKEL come from the germline V gene (reference sequence). The CDR3 covers 13 residues. Trimming stripped 1 base from V and 4 bases from J, with 7 bases between. The CDR3 loop is CASSQVLGETQYF. CDR3 DNA sequence: TGTGCCAGCAGCCAAGTTCTAGGAGAGACCCAGTACTTC.

This clonotype is termed medium-sized (0.01 to 0.1%). V usage is TRBV6-4 and J usage is TRBJ2-6, with D hard to call. Germline V lookup: CDR1 MRHNA, CDR2 SNTAGT. V was pared by 2 bases and J by 0 bases, with 2 bases between. The CDR3 covers 14 residues. Here the CDR3 reads CASSDNSGANVLTF. DNA for the CDR3: TGTGCCAGCAGTGACAACTCTGGGGCCAACGTCCTGACTTTC.

This clonotype occurred many times. This chain uses TRBV20-1 with TRBJ2-1; maybe TRBD2 (6 bases). The CDR3 length is 17 residues. V lost 4 bases to trimming and J lost 2 bases, with 21 bases between them. Germline lookup yields CDR1 DFQATT and CDR2 SNEGSKA (reference sequence). Here the CDR3 DNA reads TGCAGTGCTAAGATGAATGGAGGGGCAGACACCTACAATGAGCAGTTCTTC. It encodes CSAKMNGGADTYNEQFF.

This clonotype was seen at least ten times. The chain links TRBV4-1 to TRBJ1-5; D gene unclear. The CDR3 length is 14 residues. V was trimmed by 0 bases and J by 5 bases, leaving 8 bases between them. Germline assignment: CDR1 MGHRA and CDR2 YSYEKL. CDR3 coding DNA: TGCGCCAGCAGCCAAGAGGCGAGGGATCAGCCCCAGCATTTT. It translates to CASSQEARDQPQHF.

There are many counts of this clonotype. The gene calls are TRBV25-1 and TRBJ1-6, with 7 bases that match TRBD1. This CDR3 is 13 amino acids long. Germline V gene sequence: CDR1 MGHDK, CDR2 SYGVNS. The ends lost 6 bases at V and 5 bases at J; junction bases unmatched: 1. CDR3 bases: TGTGCCAGCAGAACAGGGGATAATTCACCCCTCCACTTT. As protein: CASRTGDNSPLHF. The complete variable domain, with remaining parts taken from reference TRBV25-1 and TRBJ1-6, reads EADIYQTPRYLVIGTGKKITLECSQTMGHDKMYWYQQDPGMELHLIHYSYGVNSTEKGDLSSESTVSRIRTEHFPLTLESARPSHTSQYLCASRTGDNSPLHFGNGTRLTVT.

The sample holds many counts of this clonotype. This chain joins TRBV5-5 and TRBJ1-2; a possible D gene is TRBD1 (6 bases). From germline, CDR1 is SGHKS and CDR2 YYEKEE (reference sequence). The CDR3 runs to 16 residues. V was trimmed by 4 bases and J by 4 bases, leaving 20 bases between them. CDR3 DNA: TGTGCCAGCAGCCCGACCGGGACATTGGGAAGCTATGGCTACACCTTC. Translation: CASSPTGTLGSYGYTF.

This clonotype has a count of ten or more. The chain employs TRBV7-9 and TRBJ2-7, with 7 bases aligning to TRBD1. Per germline, CDR1 SEHNR and CDR2 FQNEAQ (reference sequence). Losses at the gene ends were 1 base for V and 7 bases for J; bases not matched to a gene: 7. CDR3 length equals 14 residues. The CDR3 sequence is CASSLETGSGEQYF. The CDR3 nucleotides are TGTGCCAGCAGCTTAGAGACAGGGTCAGGGGAGCAGTACTTC. Filled out from reference TRBV7-9 and TRBJ2-7, the complete variable domain reads DTGVSQNPRHKITKRGQNVTFRCDPISEHNRLYWYRQTLGQGPEFLTYFQNEAQLEKSRLLSDRFSAERPKGSFSTLEIQRTEQGDSAMYLCASSLETGSGEQYFGPGTRLTVT.

This clonotype was counted at least ten times. CDR3 sequence: CASSSWTDKNSPLHF. The CDR3 DNA follows: TGCGCCAGCAGCTCCTGGACAGATAAGAATTCACCCCTCCACTTT. V gene TRBV5-1 combines with J gene TRBJ1-6, with a tentative D call TRBD1 (6 bases). The germline CDR1 and CDR2 sequences are SGHRS and YFSETQ. The germline V and J ends were trimmed by 3 bases and 7 bases, with 14 bases remaining between them. This CDR3 has 15 residues.

At least ten counts were recorded for this clonotype. The genes are TRBV7-3 and TRBJ2-3; no clear D gene. Trimming cost V 5 bases and J 5 bases, with 11 bases left between them. Per the germline V gene, CDR1 is SGHTA and CDR2 is FQGTGA. The CDR3 sequence is 13 residues long. CDR3 nucleotide sequence: TGTGCCAGCAGCCTACGGGCTGAAGATACGCAGTATTTT. Protein product: CASSLRAEDTQYF.

This clonotype came up a few times. The chain has TRBV14 and TRBJ2-1; either TRBD1 or TRBD2 may supply D (5 bases each). Per the germline V gene, CDR1 is SGHDN and CDR2 is FVKESK. The CDR3 has 14 amino acids. V was shortened by 5 bases and J by 4 bases, with 12 bases between the two germline ends. CDR3 coding DNA: TGTGCCAGCAGCTCTTCGGGGCCTTACAATGAGCAGTTCTTC. This sequence encodes CASSSSGPYNEQFF.

This clonotype is medium-sized. CDR3 amino acids: CASSYPGEQFF. For the CDR3, the DNA is TGTGCCAGCAGTTATCCGGGTGAGCAGTTCTTC. The V gene is TRBV6-2 or TRBV6-3, the J gene TRBJ2-1; D gene ambiguous. The ends were cut back, 3 bases at V and 9 bases at J, with 6 bases in the middle. Germline loops: CDR1 MNHEY, CDR2 SVGEGT. The CDR3 totals 11 residues.

At least ten counts were recorded for this clonotype. The rearrangement uses TRBV7-3 and TRBJ2-1; 11 nucleotides line up with TRBD2. Germline V gene sequence: CDR1 SGHTA, CDR2 FQGTGA. V lost 2 bases, J lost 2 bases, and 2 bases stayed unmatched. The CDR3 totals 16 residues. CDR3 sequence reads: CASSLASGGTYNEQFF. CDR3 DNA: TGTGCCAGCAGCTTAGCTAGCGGGGGGACCTACAATGAGCAGTTCTTC.

This clonotype has at least ten counts. V and J are TRBV18 and TRBJ2-3; 14 bases fit TRBD2. V gave up 4 bases and J gave up 2 bases; unmatched junction bases: 2. CDR1 KGHSH and CDR2 LQKENI come from the germline V gene. This CDR3 is built from 16 residues. CDR3 in amino acids: CASSRGLAGATDTQYF. The DNA of the CDR3 is TGTGCCAGCTCACGGGGACTAGCGGGGGCCACAGATACGCAGTATTTT. The full variable domain, in which reference TRBV18 and TRBJ2-3 provide the parts outside the CDR3, is NAGVMQNPRHLVRRRGQEARLRCSPMKGHSHVYWYRQLPEEGLKFMVYLQKENIIDESGMPKERFSAEFPKEGPSILRIQQVVRGDSAAYFCASSRGLAGATDTQYFGPGTRLTVL.

This clonotype was picked up many times. This chain connects TRBV19 to TRBJ1-4; possibly TRBD1 for D (6 bases). The CDR3 runs to 13 residues. Germline CDR1 and CDR2: LNHDA and SQIVND (reference sequence). Trimming took off 7 bases at V and 4 bases at J, with 10 bases between the two ends. As DNA, the CDR3 is TGTGCCAGTACAGGGGTGCTTAATGAAAAACTGTTTTTT. As protein: CASTGVLNEKLFF.

This clonotype was seen ten or more times. This chain joins TRBV7-8 and TRBJ1-5, with D possibly being TRBD1 (5 bases). The CDR3 covers 16 residues. Trimming took 1 base from V and 5 from J, leaving 15 bases between them. Germline-derived CDR1 and CDR2 are SGHVS and FQNEAQ. DNA for the CDR3: TGTGCCAGCAGCTTAGGTACTGGGACGGCTGATCAGCCCCAGCATTTT. It translates to CASSLGTGTADQPQHF.

By frequency in the sample, this clonotype is medium-sized (0.01 to 0.1%). The rearrangement uses TRBV18 and TRBJ2-3; a possible D gene is TRBD2 (5 bases). This CDR3 is built from 13 residues. From germline, CDR1 is KGHSH and CDR2 LQKENI. Trimming took off 6 bases at V and 7 bases at J, with 14 bases between the two ends. The CDR3 coding sequence is TGTGCCAGCTCGCCCGGCGAGGGAAATACGCAGTATTTT. Its translation is CASSPGEGNTQYF.

This clonotype came up many times. The rearrangement links TRBV28 to TRBJ1-1; TRBD1 matches at 11 bases. CDR3 size: 14 residues. CDR1 and CDR2 (germline): MDHEN, SYDVKM. V shed 3 bases and J 11 bases; nucleotides not matched to a gene: 8. CDR3 sequence: CASSLPPGQGVAFF. CDR3 in DNA: TGTGCCAGCAGTTTGCCACCGGGACAGGGGGTGGCTTTCTTT.